The clone carrying this TCR beta chain appeared a few times. Antigen specificity is unknown. No conserved phenylalanine or tryptophan is present at the end of the CDR3, so a read error is the likely explanation. TCRdb reanalysed the 5' RACE reads using MiXCR and keeps one entry per CDR3 protein. Of hundreds of thousands of distinct CDR3 sequences in the sample, 12% were seen once. The data belong to a study of identical twins. J lost 6 bases, V lost 9 bases, and 7 bases had no gene match. The length of the CDR3 is 13 residues. CDR1 and CDR2 from the germline V gene are ENHRY and SYGVKD. Study-wide points: Within monozygotic twins, out-of-frame TCR alpha sharing was underestimated by the models. In zero-insertion analyses, partial confounding could arise from invariant MAIT and iNKT cells.

A further study also used this sample, focusing on yellow fever vaccine responses in identical twins.

The clonotype was recovered from a woman aged 18-29 years in good health. The V and J genes are TRBV10-3 and TRBJ2-1, with 8 bases fitting TRBD1. Sequencing input: PBMCs. The CDR3 spells CAIDPGQVNEQFL. The CDR3 region has the DNA TGTGCCATTGATCCGGGACAGGTCAATGAGCAGTTCCTC.